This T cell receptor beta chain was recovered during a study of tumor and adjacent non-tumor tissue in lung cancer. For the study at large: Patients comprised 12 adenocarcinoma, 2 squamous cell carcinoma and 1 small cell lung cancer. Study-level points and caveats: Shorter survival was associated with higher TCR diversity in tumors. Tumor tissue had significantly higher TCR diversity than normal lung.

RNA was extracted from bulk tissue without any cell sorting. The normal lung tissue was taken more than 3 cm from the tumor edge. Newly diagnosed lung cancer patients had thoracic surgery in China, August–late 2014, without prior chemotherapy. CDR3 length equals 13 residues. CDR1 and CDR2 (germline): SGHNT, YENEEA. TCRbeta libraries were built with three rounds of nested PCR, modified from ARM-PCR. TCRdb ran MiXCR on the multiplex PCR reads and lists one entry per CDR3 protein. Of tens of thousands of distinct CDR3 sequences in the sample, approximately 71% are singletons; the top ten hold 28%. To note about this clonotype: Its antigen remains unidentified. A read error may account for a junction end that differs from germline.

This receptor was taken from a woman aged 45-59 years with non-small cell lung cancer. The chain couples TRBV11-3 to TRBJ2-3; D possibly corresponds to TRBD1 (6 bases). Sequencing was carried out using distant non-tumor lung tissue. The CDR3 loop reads CAGNTRGTETQYF. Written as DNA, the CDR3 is TGTGCCGGCAACACCAGGGGTACAGAAACGCAGTATTTT.